These 32 T cell receptor beta chains were sequenced from one sample in a study of T cell changes during pregnancy in multiple sclerosis (dated by TCRdb to the late 2010s). Libraries came from the immunoSEQ multiplex PCR assay. In its TCRdb copy, this immuneACCESS table keeps in-frame sequences only and misses some clones. Where compared with another copy, unresolved V genes explain less than half of these, and the others have no known cause. A total of around 99,000 clones appear in this sample, about nine tenths of them only once. Roughly 0.78% of the sample is taken by the ten largest. The sequencing here drew on peripheral blood, taken in the third trimester of pregnancy. The origin of the receptors is a female donor in good health, enrolled as a control in a pregnancy study.

The sample holds one count of this clone. The chain is built from TRBV5-4 and TRBJ2-1; 8 bases map to TRBD1. The CDR3 is made up of 17 amino acids. The J segment lost 6 bases and the V segment lost 1 base, leaving 12 bases of the junction unmatched. CDR1 and CDR2 (germline): SGHNT, YYREEE (reference sequence). This chain's CDR3 is CASSLSSRGHPGNEQFF. As DNA, the CDR3 is TGTGCCAGCAGCTTGTCATCCAGGGGGCATCCGGGCAATGAGCAGTTCTTC.

This chain uses TRBV2 with TRBJ1-2; D possibly corresponds to TRBD1 (5 bases). Germline lookup yields CDR1 SNHLY and CDR2 FYNNEI. The germline V and J ends were trimmed by 5 bases and 7 bases, with 23 bases remaining between them. This CDR3 spans 16 amino acids. The CDR3 bases are TGTGCCAGCAGTAACCTATTGATTGGGGCTCAGGGTGGCTACACCTTC. Protein sequence: CASSNLLIGAQGGYTF.

The chain is built from TRBV6-5 and TRBJ2-3; D is possibly TRBD1 (6 bases). Germline CDR1 is MNHEY and CDR2 is SVGAGI. The CDR3 extends over 15 amino acids. V was trimmed by 3 bases and J by 0 bases, leaving 10 bases between them. The CDR3 DNA reads TGTGCCAGCAGTTATGGACAGACGAGCACAGATACGCAGTATTTT. It encodes CASSYGQTSTDTQYF.

V gene TRBV10-1 combines with J gene TRBJ2-2, with a weak D call TRBD1 (6 bases). The V and J ends lost 4 bases and 7 bases respectively, with 22 bases between them. Germline assignment: CDR1 WNHNN and CDR2 SYGVQD (reference sequence). The CDR3 contains 17 residues. CDR3 bases: TGCGCCAGCAGTGGTACAGGGTATGGCGCCTCGGGCGGGGAGCTGTTTTTT. It is translated as CASSGTGYGASGGELFF.

The chain joins TRBV6-5 to TRBJ2-1; TRBD2 matches 10 bases. V dropped 6 bases and J dropped 5; count of bases not matched to a gene: 7. The CDR3 consists of 15 residues. Germline V gene data show CDR1 as MNHEY and CDR2 as SVGAGI. For the CDR3, the DNA is TGTGCCAGCAGATTTACTAGCGGGGTAAACAATGAGCAGTTCTTC. As protein: CASRFTSGVNNEQFF.

This clone showed up just a few times. The chain employs TRBV30 and TRBJ1-5; D may be TRBD1 (5 bases). Germline lookup yields CDR1 GTSNPN and CDR2 SVGIG (reference sequence). Deletions cut 2 bases from V and 5 bases from J, with 10 bases between. The CDR3 is 13 residues long. CDR3 in amino acids: CAWSSGRDQPQHF. The CDR3 nucleotides are TGTGCCTGGAGTTCAGGCAGGGATCAGCCCCAGCATTTT.

The DNA of the CDR3 is TGTGCCAGCAGCCCAGGGGGAAACACTGAAGCTTTCTTT. Translation gives CASSPGGNTEAFF. The V call is TRBV7-2, the J call TRBJ1-1; 7 positions agree with TRBD1. The germline V gene has CDR1 SGHTA and CDR2 FQGNSA. V lost 5 bases, J lost 2 bases, and 2 bases stayed unmatched. This CDR3 has 13 amino acids.

The chain uses TRBV2 and TRBJ1-2, with no clear D. CDR3 length equals 13 residues. Germline values: CDR1 SNHLY, CDR2 FYNNEI. V was cut by 6 bases and J by 5 bases, with 13 bases left in between. The CDR3 loop is CASRPGGLYGYTF. The CDR3 region has the DNA TGTGCCAGCAGACCCGGTGGACTTTATGGCTACACCTTC.

Details on this clone: Other DNA sequences in the sample encode the same CDR3. The rearrangement uses TRBV7-3 and TRBJ1-1; 7 bases are a match to TRBD1. The CDR3 runs 13 residues. J lost 3 bases, V lost 6 bases, and 4 bases had no gene match. Germline CDR1 SGHTA, CDR2 FQGTGA. In DNA, the CDR3 is TGTGCCAGCAGTTTAGACAGGGACACTGAAGCTTTCTTT. Amino acid sequence: CASSLDRDTEAFF.

In this sample, this clone turned up a few times. The chain employs TRBV27 and TRBJ1-1; 7 bases fit TRBD1. Germline loops: CDR1 MNHEY, CDR2 SMNVEV (reference sequence). The CDR3 has 12 amino acids. The V gene end was trimmed by 3 bases and the J gene end by 10 bases; junction bases not matched to a gene: 5. This chain's CDR3 is CASSFQGDRAFF. The CDR3 nucleotides read TGTGCCAGCAGTTTTCAGGGGGATCGAGCTTTCTTT.

The chain combines TRBV7-9 with TRBJ1-2, with no clear D. Trimming stripped 0 bases from V and 8 bases from J, with 13 bases between. This CDR3 is built from 14 residues. Looked up from germline, CDR1 is SEHNR and CDR2 is FQNEAQ (reference sequence). CDR3 loop: CASSLAQEVKGYTF. The CDR3 DNA reads as TGTGCCAGCAGCTTAGCCCAAGAGGTAAAGGGCTACACCTTC.

This clone was detected once. The chain links TRBV11-2 to TRBJ2-3; 8 bases match TRBD1. Germline CDR1 SGHAT, CDR2 FQNNGV. The CDR3 consists of 18 residues. V shed 3 bases and J 6 bases; nucleotides not matched to a gene: 17. In DNA form, the CDR3 reads TGTGCCAGCAGCTTCGGACAGGGACGTATGGCGATGTCGGATACGCAGTATTTT. Protein sequence: CASSFGQGRMAMSDTQYF.

V gene TRBV7-6 combines with J gene TRBJ1-1; D remains ambiguous. This CDR3 is 14 amino acids long. Germline lookup yields CDR1 SGHVS and CDR2 FNYEAQ. Between the trimmed V and J ends, which lost 2 bases and 0 bases, there was a span of 7 bases. DNA of the CDR3: TGTGCCAGCAGCTTATCCGGGTTGAACACTGAAGCTTTCTTT. Translated: CASSLSGLNTEAFF.

The chain is built from TRBV18 and TRBJ1-3; 9 bases are a match to TRBD1. Germline loops: CDR1 KGHSH, CDR2 LQKENI. The CDR3 spans 16 residues. Trimming removed 3 bases from V and 0 bases from J; junction bases left unmatched: 3. CDR3 nucleotides: TGTGCCAGCTCACCCGGACAGGGGTTCTCTGGAAACACCATATATTTT. It encodes CASSPGQGFSGNTIYF. Variable domain in full (rest from reference TRBV18 and TRBJ1-3): NAGVMQNPRHLVRRRGQEARLRCSPMKGHSHVYWYRQLPEEGLKFMVYLQKENIIDESGMPKERFSAEFPKEGPSILRIQQVVRGDSAAYFCASSPGQGFSGNTIYFGEGSWLTVV.

This chain links TRBV5-5 with TRBJ1-5; D possibly corresponds to TRBD1 (5 bases). The CDR3 has 15 amino acids. CDR1 and CDR2 from the germline V gene are SGHKS and YYEKEE (reference sequence). V was pared by 4 bases and J by 3 bases, with 14 bases between. In DNA form, the CDR3 reads TGTGCCAGCAGCCGGGGGGAGGTTCTCAATCAGCCCCAGCATTTT. This codes for CASSRGEVLNQPQHF.

The chain combines TRBV28 with TRBJ2-7; D is ambiguous. V was pared by 4 bases and J by 9 bases, with 10 bases between. The CDR3 is 11 amino acids. Germline V CDR1 and CDR2: MDHEN, SYDVKM. This CDR3 reads CASSSPRGQYF. For the CDR3, the DNA is TGTGCCAGCAGTTCCCCTAGAGGGCAGTACTTC.

The chain combines TRBV30 with TRBJ1-2; D remains ambiguous. This CDR3 has 13 residues. V dropped 0 bases and J dropped 2 bases, with 7 bases sitting between them. The germline V gene encodes CDR1 GTSNPN and CDR2 SVGIG (reference sequence). CDR3 region: CAWSVQENYGYTF. The CDR3 DNA reads TGTGCCTGGAGTGTCCAGGAAAACTATGGCTACACCTTC.

This sequence joins TRBV7-9 and TRBJ1-5, with TRBD1 identical over 9 bases. V was pared by 8 bases and J by 2 bases, with 1 base of the junction left unmatched. The CDR3 is 13 amino acids. The germline gives CDR1 SEHNR, CDR2 FQNEAQ (reference sequence). The CDR3: CASGDRGNQPQHF. The CDR3 DNA is TGTGCCAGCGGGGACAGGGGCAATCAGCCCCAGCATTTT.

The V and J genes are TRBV18 and TRBJ1-2; no definite D call. Germline assignment: CDR1 KGHSH and CDR2 LQKENI. The CDR3 totals 13 residues. Trimming cost V 2 bases and J 5 bases, with 9 bases left between them. The CDR3 loop is CASSPAAPYGYTF. CDR3 DNA sequence: TGTGCCAGCTCACCAGCAGCGCCGTATGGCTACACCTTC.

This chain connects TRBV9 to TRBJ2-7; possible D gene TRBD1, 5 bases. The CDR3 contains 14 residues. V was pared by 4 bases and J by 0 bases, with 11 bases between. Germline-derived CDR1 and CDR2 are SGDLS and YYNGEE. This CDR3 reads CASSPTGSSYEQYF. In nucleotides, the CDR3 is TGTGCCAGCAGCCCCACAGGTAGCTCCTACGAGCAGTACTTC.

Only one count was recorded for this clone. V gene TRBV9 combines with J gene TRBJ2-2, with D perhaps TRBD2 (5 bases). V lost 0 bases to trimming and J lost 4 bases, with 10 bases between them. Per the germline V gene, CDR1 is SGDLS and CDR2 is YYNGEE. The CDR3 is 15 residues long. Written as DNA, the CDR3 is TGTGCCAGCAGCGTAGGGCGGGCGGGCACCGGGGAGCTGTTTTTT. Translating gives CASSVGRAGTGELFF.

The genes are TRBV7-2 and TRBJ1-2, with unresolved D. This CDR3 comprises 15 residues. V was clipped by 5 bases and J by 5 bases, with 18 bases between them. Germline CDR1 is SGHTA and CDR2 is FQGNSA. CDR3 residues: CASSAGDRDFYGYTF. CDR3 DNA: TGTGCCAGCAGCGCCGGGGATAGGGATTTTTATGGCTACACCTTC.

V and J are TRBV6-4 and TRBJ2-2; 9 bases match TRBD2. The junction had 6 bases not matched to a gene; V was cut back by 8 bases and J by 5 bases. The germline V gene has CDR1 MRHNA and CDR2 SNTAGT. The CDR3 is made up of 14 amino acids. The CDR3 DNA is TGTGCCAGCTCCCCTAGCGGGACTACCGGGGAGCTGTTTTTT. Amino acid sequence: CASSPSGTTGELFF.

The gene calls are TRBV19 and TRBJ2-1; D is possibly TRBD2 (7 bases). The CDR3 totals 16 residues. V lost 1 base and J 6 bases, leaving 16 bases between the germline ends. Germline V CDR1 and CDR2: LNHDA, SQIVND (reference sequence). CDR3 coding DNA: TGTGCCAGTAGTATAGTAGGTGGGGGGGCCCCCAATGAGCAGTTCTTC. It specifies CASSIVGGGAPNEQFF.

This rearrangement joins TRBV6-4 to TRBJ1-2; 8 nucleotides align to TRBD1. The CDR3 extends over 13 amino acids. The V segment lost 0 bases and the J segment 6 bases; nucleotides outside the gene matches: 0. The germline gives CDR1 MRHNA, CDR2 SNTAGT. Here the CDR3 DNA reads TGTGCCAGCAGTGACTCGACAGGGGATGGCTACACCTTC. It encodes CASSDSTGDGYTF.

In DNA form, the CDR3 reads TGTGCCATCACAGGAATTTTAGGCACTGAAGCTTTCTTT. This gives the protein CAITGILGTEAFF. This sequence joins TRBV10-3 and TRBJ1-1; unclear D gene. The ends were cut back, 7 bases at V and 4 bases at J, with 13 bases in the middle. The germline gives CDR1 ENHRY, CDR2 SYGVKD. The CDR3 extends over 13 amino acids.

The chain has TRBV7-9 and TRBJ2-7; D is possibly TRBD2 (6 bases). Per the germline V gene, CDR1 is SEHNR and CDR2 is FQNEAQ (reference sequence). There are 16 residues in the CDR3. The V end lost 1 base, the J end lost 0 bases, and 13 bases lay between the germline ends. CDR3 bases: TGTGCCAGCAGCTTAGTATCGGTGACTAGCTCCTACGAGCAGTACTTC. Its translation is CASSLVSVTSSYEQYF.

V is TRBV7-2 and J is TRBJ1-3; a weak D match, TRBD1 (5 bases). The length of the CDR3 is 16 residues. V shed 2 bases and J shed 4 bases, with 15 bases lying between them. The germline gives CDR1 SGHTA, CDR2 FQGNSA. The CDR3 spells CASSLWGGGSGNTIYF. The CDR3 DNA reads TGTGCCAGCAGCTTATGGGGTGGGGGGTCCGGAAACACCATATATTTT.

The chain recombines TRBV27 with TRBJ1-5; 7 nucleotides align to TRBD1. Looked up from germline, CDR1 is MNHEY and CDR2 is SMNVEV (reference sequence). Trimming removed 4 bases from V and 3 bases from J; junction bases left unmatched: 6. This CDR3 comprises 15 residues. DNA for the CDR3: TGTGCCAGCAGTTCCCGACAGGGTGTCAATCAGCCCCAGCATTTT. The encoded protein is CASSSRQGVNQPQHF.

The genes are TRBV7-9 and TRBJ2-2, with D perhaps TRBD1 (6 bases). The CDR3 extends over 17 amino acids. V was cut by 5 bases and J by 0 bases, with 16 bases left in between. Germline CDR1 SEHNR, CDR2 FQNEAQ (reference sequence). CDR3 coding DNA: TGTGCCAGCAGCCCAAGCCCCAGGGGATCGAACACCGGGGAGCTGTTTTTT. Encoded protein: CASSPSPRGSNTGELFF.

The chain uses TRBV9 and TRBJ2-3; D possibly corresponds to TRBD1 (6 bases). CDR1 and CDR2 from the germline V gene are SGDLS and YYNGEE. The CDR3 is made up of 14 amino acids. V lost 0 bases, J lost 6 bases, and 11 bases lay in between. The CDR3 sequence: CASSVVGAGDTQYF. The CDR3 DNA reads as TGTGCCAGCAGCGTAGTGGGGGCAGGGGATACGCAGTATTTT.

J is TRBJ2-7 and V is TRBV2, with a possible D match to TRBD2 (5 bases). This CDR3 contains 15 residues. CDR1 SNHLY and CDR2 FYNNEI come from the germline V gene. Deletions cut 5 bases from V and 2 bases from J, with 16 bases between. The CDR3 DNA reads TGTGCCAGCAGTACGGACGGGGTGACCGCCTACGAGCAGTACTTC. Translating gives CASSTDGVTAYEQYF.